The rows below give T cell receptor beta chains drawn from one sample of a study of blood T cells in healthy people across ages. TCRdb recomputed calls from the 5' RACE reads with MiXCR, one row per CDR3 protein. The sample holds over 950,000 distinct CDR3 sequences, roughly 51% seen once. The sequenced sample consisted of blood. Source of these receptors: a woman between 55 and 75 years old in good health. Each CDR3 is given with its conserved first and last residue. D genes are given only for firm matches. Clone size is stated in some rows and not others, as once, few, many or a class when expanded.

clone_size: NA; d_call: NA; v_call: TRBV29-1; cdr3_length: 15; j_call: TRBJ2-1; cdr3_aa: CSVGRGPRSYNEQFF; cdr3_nt: TGCAGCGTTGGACGGGGGCCGCGTTCCTACAATGAGCAGTTCTTC
clone_size: few; d_call: NA; v_call: TRBV7-2; cdr3_length: 14; j_call: TRBJ2-5; cdr3_aa: CASSLSIDRKTQYF; cdr3_nt: TGTGCCAGCAGCTTGTCTATTGACAGAAAGACCCAGTACTTC
clone_size: few; d_call: NA; v_call: TRBV5-1; cdr3_length: 12; j_call: TRBJ2-7; cdr3_aa: CASSHSTYEQYF; cdr3_nt: TGCGCCAGCAGCCACAGTACCTACGAGCAGTACTTC
clone_size: many; d_call: NA; v_call: TRBV4-2; cdr3_length: 15; j_call: TRBJ1-4; cdr3_aa: CASSKTRGDNEKLFF; cdr3_nt: TGTGCCAGCAGCAAAACCAGAGGGGATAATGAAAAACTGTTTTTT
clone_size: NA; d_call: TRBD2; v_call: TRBV6-2/TRBV6-3; cdr3_length: 13; j_call: TRBJ2-1; cdr3_aa: CASTASGAHWEFF; cdr3_nt: TGTGCCAGCACGGCTAGCGGGGCGCACTGGGAGTTCTTC
clone_size: NA; d_call: NA; v_call: TRBV18; cdr3_length: 14; j_call: TRBJ2-5; cdr3_aa: CASSPRTYQETQYF; cdr3_nt: TGTGCCAGCTCACCTAGAACGTATCAGGAGACCCAGTACTTC
clone_size: NA; d_call: TRBD1; v_call: TRBV4-1; cdr3_length: 16; j_call: TRBJ2-7; cdr3_aa: CASRQGTGLSLDEQYF; cdr3_nt: TGCGCCAGCAGACAGGGGACGGGGCTCTCCCTCGACGAGCAGTACTTC
clone_size: few; d_call: TRBD2; v_call: TRBV29-1; cdr3_length: 12; j_call: TRBJ2-1; cdr3_aa: CSGTSGYNEQFF; cdr3_nt: TGCAGCGGGACTAGCGGTTACAATGAGCAGTTCTTC
clone_size: NA; d_call: NA; v_call: TRBV29-1; cdr3_length: 13; j_call: TRBJ1-1; cdr3_aa: CSVDIPQGSEAFF; cdr3_nt: TGCAGCGTTGATATACCCCAGGGGAGTGAAGCTTTCTTT
clone_size: NA; d_call: NA; v_call: TRBV10-3; cdr3_length: 13; j_call: TRBJ2-7; cdr3_aa: CAISEPLLHEQYF; cdr3_nt: TGTGCCATCAGTGAGCCGTTACTACACGAGCAGTACTTC
clone_size: NA; d_call: TRBD1; v_call: TRBV6-1; cdr3_length: 15; j_call: TRBJ2-3; cdr3_aa: CAISGRDRGADTQYF; cdr3_nt: TGTGCCATCAGTGGACGGGACAGGGGGGCAGATACGCAGTATTTT
clone_size: few; d_call: NA; v_call: TRBV10-3; cdr3_length: 13; j_call: TRBJ2-1; cdr3_aa: CAIRSGSTNEQFF; cdr3_nt: TGTGCCATCAGGTCAGGCTCTACAAATGAGCAGTTCTTC
clone_size: many; d_call: NA; v_call: TRBV12-3/TRBV12-4; cdr3_length: 14; j_call: TRBJ1-1; cdr3_aa: CANSPGHSNTEAFF; cdr3_nt: TGTGCCAACTCCCCAGGACATTCCAACACTGAAGCTTTCTTT
clone_size: NA; d_call: NA; v_call: TRBV6-1; cdr3_length: 14; j_call: TRBJ1-2; cdr3_aa: CASSGLDGNYGYTF; cdr3_nt: TGTGCCAGCAGTGGGTTGGACGGAAACTATGGCTACACCTTC
clone_size: few; d_call: NA; v_call: TRBV6-1; cdr3_length: 12; j_call: TRBJ1-2; cdr3_aa: CASSVSRDGYTF; cdr3_nt: TGTGCCAGCAGTGTATCGCGAGATGGCTACACCTTC
clone_size: NA; d_call: TRBD1; v_call: TRBV7-2; cdr3_length: 13; j_call: TRBJ1-2; cdr3_aa: CASRRGTEDGYTF; cdr3_nt: TGTGCCAGCAGACGTGGGACAGAGGATGGCTACACCTTC
clone_size: NA; d_call: TRBD1; v_call: TRBV6-1; cdr3_length: 15; j_call: TRBJ2-1; cdr3_aa: CASSGFGTGWNEQFF; cdr3_nt: TGTGCCAGCAGTGGTTTCGGGACAGGGTGGAATGAGCAGTTCTTC
clone_size: few; d_call: NA; v_call: TRBV11-2; cdr3_length: 16; j_call: TRBJ2-3; cdr3_aa: CASSLVSSVYTDTQYF; cdr3_nt: TGTGCCAGCAGCTTAGTATCTAGCGTCTACACAGATACGCAGTATTTT
clone_size: few; d_call: NA; v_call: TRBV20-1; cdr3_length: 17; j_call: TRBJ2-1; cdr3_aa: CSARTVVGGGVLNEQFF; cdr3_nt: TGCAGTGCTAGAACAGTCGTGGGTGGGGGAGTACTCAATGAGCAGTTCTTC
clone_size: NA; d_call: TRBD1; v_call: TRBV28; cdr3_length: 15; j_call: TRBJ2-7; cdr3_aa: CASSSGGQGRYEQYF; cdr3_nt: TGTGCCAGCAGTTCAGGGGGACAGGGCCGTTACGAGCAGTACTTC
clone_size: NA; d_call: TRBD1; v_call: TRBV27; cdr3_length: 15; j_call: TRBJ1-5; cdr3_aa: CASSRGQGPRQPQHF; cdr3_nt: TGTGCCAGCAGCCGTGGACAGGGCCCTAGGCAGCCCCAGCATTTT
clone_size: few; d_call: TRBD1; v_call: TRBV29-1; cdr3_length: 13; j_call: TRBJ2-7; cdr3_aa: CSVGGTDSYEQYF; cdr3_nt: TGCAGCGTTGGTGGGACAGACTCCTACGAGCAGTACTTC
clone_size: NA; d_call: NA; v_call: TRBV20-1; cdr3_length: 12; j_call: TRBJ2-7; cdr3_aa: CSARKTAYEQYF; cdr3_nt: TGCAGTGCTAGAAAGACTGCCTACGAGCAGTACTTC
clone_size: NA; d_call: TRBD2; v_call: TRBV6-5; cdr3_length: 15; j_call: TRBJ2-1; cdr3_aa: CASRGGAGGFNEQFF; cdr3_nt: TGTGCCAGCAGAGGGGGAGCGGGAGGGTTCAATGAGCAGTTCTTC
clone_size: NA; d_call: TRBD2; v_call: TRBV6-2/TRBV6-3; cdr3_length: 15; j_call: TRBJ2-7; cdr3_aa: CASSKTSGISYEQYF; cdr3_nt: TGTGCCAGCAGCAAGACTAGCGGGATCTCCTACGAGCAGTACTTC
clone_size: NA; d_call: TRBD1; v_call: TRBV5-1; cdr3_length: 15; j_call: TRBJ2-1; cdr3_aa: CASSPGQGKENEQFF; cdr3_nt: TGCGCCAGCAGCCCTGGACAGGGCAAGGAAAATGAGCAGTTCTTC
clone_size: NA; d_call: NA; v_call: TRBV7-6; cdr3_length: 13; j_call: TRBJ2-1; cdr3_aa: CASSRQSYNEQFF; cdr3_nt: TGTGCCAGCAGCAGACAGTCCTACAATGAGCAGTTCTTC